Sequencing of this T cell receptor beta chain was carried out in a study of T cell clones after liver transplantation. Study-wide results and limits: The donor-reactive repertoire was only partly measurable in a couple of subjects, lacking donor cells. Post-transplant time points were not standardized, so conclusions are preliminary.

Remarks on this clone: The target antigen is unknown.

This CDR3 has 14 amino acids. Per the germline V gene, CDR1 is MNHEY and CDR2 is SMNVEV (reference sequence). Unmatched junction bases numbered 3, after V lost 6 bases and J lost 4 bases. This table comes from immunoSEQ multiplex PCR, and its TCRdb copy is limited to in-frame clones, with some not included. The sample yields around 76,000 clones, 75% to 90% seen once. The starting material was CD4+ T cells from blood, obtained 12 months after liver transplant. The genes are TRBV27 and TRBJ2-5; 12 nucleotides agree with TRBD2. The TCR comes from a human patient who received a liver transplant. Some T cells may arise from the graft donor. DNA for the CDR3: TGTGCCAGCAGCGGGGGACTAGCGGGAGAGACCCAGTACTTC. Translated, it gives CASSGGLAGETQYF.